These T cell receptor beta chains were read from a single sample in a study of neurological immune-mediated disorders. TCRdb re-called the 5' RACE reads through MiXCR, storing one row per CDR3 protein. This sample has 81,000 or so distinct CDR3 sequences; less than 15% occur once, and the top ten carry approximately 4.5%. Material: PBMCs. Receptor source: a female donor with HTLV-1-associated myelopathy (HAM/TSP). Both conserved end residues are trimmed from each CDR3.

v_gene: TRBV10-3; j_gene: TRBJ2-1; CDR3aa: AISVQGSYNEQF
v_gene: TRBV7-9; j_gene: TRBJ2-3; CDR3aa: ASSRTGATDTQY
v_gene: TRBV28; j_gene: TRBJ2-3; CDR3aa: ASSWAGSDTQY
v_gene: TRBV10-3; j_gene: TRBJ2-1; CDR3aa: AISGNFGGSSYNEQF
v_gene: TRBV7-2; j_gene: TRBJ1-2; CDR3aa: ASSVSGTAPYGYT
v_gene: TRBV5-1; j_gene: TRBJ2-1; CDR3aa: ASRGASGEAAAYNEQF
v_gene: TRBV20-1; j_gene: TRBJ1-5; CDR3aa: SARPAPRQGNPKSSNQPQH
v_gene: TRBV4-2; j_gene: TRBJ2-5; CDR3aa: TSSQGGLAPETQY
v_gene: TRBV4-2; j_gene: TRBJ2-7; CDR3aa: ASSQGQGSTYEQY
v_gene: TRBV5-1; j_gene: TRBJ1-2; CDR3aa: ASSLAPDRGYGYT
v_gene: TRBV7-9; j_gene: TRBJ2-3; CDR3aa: ASSSTSGERQY
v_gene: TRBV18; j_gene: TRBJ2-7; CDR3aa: ASSGQSRDGQY
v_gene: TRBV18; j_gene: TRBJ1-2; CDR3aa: ASSPGDTNYGYT
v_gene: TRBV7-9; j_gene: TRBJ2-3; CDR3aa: ASSPGGPSTDTQY
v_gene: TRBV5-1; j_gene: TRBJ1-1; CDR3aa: ASRHLQGNTEAF
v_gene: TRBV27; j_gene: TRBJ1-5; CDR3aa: ASSLERGNQPQH
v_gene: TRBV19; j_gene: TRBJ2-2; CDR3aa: ASIAAGLQSSGELF
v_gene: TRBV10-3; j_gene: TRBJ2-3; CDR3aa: AISESSPAGTGGADTQY